The source of this T cell receptor (beta chain) is a study of T cells in Graves' hyperthyroidism and ophthalmopathy. Patients having uncontrolled infection, another autoimmune disease, pregnancy or lactation were not included. RNA transcripts yielded amplified TCR beta CDR3 regions. HTBI primers were the set used in a first-round RT-PCR of the TCR CDR3. Via MiXCR, TCRdb re-called the multiplex PCR reads, giving one row per CDR3 protein. Among around 660,000 distinct CDR3 sequences listed, over 40% were seen once. There are 13 residues in the CDR3. CDR1 is SNHLY, CDR2 FYNNEI, per germline. Trimming stripped 3 bases from V and 5 bases from J, with 8 bases between. This clonotype was recorded many times.

The rearrangement uses TRBV2 and TRBJ1-5, with D uncertain. The receptor comes from an adult man with Graves' disease, either hyperthyroidism or ophthalmopathy (not recorded which). Sample: peripheral blood or thyroid tissue (not recorded which). The CDR3 coding sequence is TGTGCCAGCAGTGACAAGCAATATCAGCCCCAGCATTTT. This codes for CASSDKQYQPQHF.